This TCR beta chain originates from a study of CD8+CD57+ T cells in acquired aplastic anemia. Study at large: DNA from sorted CD4+ and CD8+ cells averaged around 3.2 ug. Study findings and constraints: Significance was not reached for CD8+ Simpson's diversity between patients and controls. There were 25 to 30 CD8+ CDR3 sequences that occurred in both patients and controls.

About this clonotype: Its antigen remains unknown.

CDR1 and CDR2 (germline): MGHDK, SYGVNS. Trimming took 2 bases from V and 3 from J; bases not matched to a gene: 17. This CDR3 is 20 amino acids long. Patients chosen for sequencing had CD8+CD57+ cells that had expanded, as shown by flow cytometry. The cohort consisted entirely of patients having severe acquired aplastic anemia. Genomic DNA, the template, was used for profiling of the TCR beta VDJ and CDR3. Each CDR3 protein is one row after TCRdb ran MiXCR on the reads. The sample shows about 120,000 distinct CDR3 sequences, 45% to 60% of them seen only once. Sequenced sample: sorted CD4+, CD8+, or CD8+CD57+ T cells (not recorded which) from PBMCs. This clonotype was sampled from a human donor with aplastic anemia. The chain combines TRBV25-1 with TRBJ1-3, with TRBD1 identical over 9 bases. The CDR3 loop is CASSERDRDITSLGGNTIYF. The CDR3 nucleotides read TGTGCCAGCAGTGAACGGGACAGGGACATCACCTCATTAGGTGGAAACACCATATATTTT. The full variable domain, with the rest looked up from reference TRBV25-1 and TRBJ1-3, is EADIYQTPRYLVIGTGKKITLECSQTMGHDKMYWYQQDPGMELHLIHYSYGVNSTEKGDLSSESTVSRIRTEHFPLTLESARPSHTSQYLCASSERDRDITSLGGNTIYFGEGSWLTVV.